Below, 23 T cell receptor beta chains from the same sample are listed, as sequenced in a study of blood T cell repertoires in COVID-19. Sequencing was performed with immunoSEQ multiplex PCR; in TCRdb, only in-frame clones are kept and a portion is missing. The data hold tens of thousands of clones, with 75% to 90% observed a single time. Sequencing used peripheral blood. The origin of the receptors is a man in his fifties or sixties with active COVID-19.

The chain carries TRBV7-9 and TRBJ2-7; D unresolved. The CDR3 length is 13 residues. V was cut by 3 bases and J by 6 bases, with 12 bases left in between. Germline CDR1 SEHNR, CDR2 FQNEAQ (reference sequence). The CDR3 sequence: CASSFASIAEQYF. CDR3 bases: TGTGCCAGCAGCTTTGCCAGTATTGCCGAGCAGTACTTC. The entire variable domain, with the rest obtained from reference TRBV7-9 and TRBJ2-7, is as follows: DTGVSQNPRHKITKRGQNVTFRCDPISEHNRLYWYRQTLGQGPEFLTYFQNEAQLEKSRLLSDRFSAERPKGSFSTLEIQRTEQGDSAMYLCASSFASIAEQYFGPGTRLTVT.

The chain uses TRBV24-1 and TRBJ2-5; D is undetermined. The ends were cut back, 1 base at V and 1 base at J, with 6 bases in the middle. This CDR3 spans 14 amino acids. Germline CDR1 and CDR2: KGHDR and SFDVKD. The CDR3 DNA reads TGTGCCACCAGTGATTTCTCCGTCCAAGAGACCCAGTACTTC. Its protein is CATSDFSVQETQYF.

The chain recombines TRBV5-6 with TRBJ2-3; D not resolved. CDR1 is SGHDT and CDR2 is YYEEEE in the germline V gene. Trimming removed 0 bases from V and 2 bases from J, with 4 bases in between. CDR3 size: 13 residues. The CDR3 here is CASSLVATDTQYF. CDR3 coding DNA: TGTGCCAGCAGCTTGGTGGCCACAGATACGCAGTATTTT.

This clone was recorded only once. The chain employs TRBV4-2 and TRBJ2-1; perhaps TRBD2 as D (7 bases). Germline CDR1 LGHNA, CDR2 YNFKEQ. The V end was cut by 4 bases, the J end by 3 bases, with 16 bases between. CDR3 length: 16 amino acids. The CDR3 DNA follows: TGTGCCAGCAGCCGACGGGGGGAGGGGGACTACAATGAGCAGTTCTTC. It codes for CASSRRGEGDYNEQFF.

The chain couples TRBV11-2 to TRBJ2-1, with D possibly matching TRBD1 (5 bases). Trimming removed 0 bases at V and 4 bases at J, with 10 bases between. The CDR3 extends over 15 amino acids. CDR1 SGHAT and CDR2 FQNNGV come from the germline V gene. Written as DNA, the CDR3 is TGTGCCAGCAGCTTAGAGGTGACAGCATACAATGAGCAGTTCTTC. It encodes CASSLEVTAYNEQFF.

The chain combines TRBV7-3 with TRBJ2-3, with TRBD2 matching 8 bases. V dropped 3 bases and J dropped 5; count of bases not matched to a gene: 4. The length of the CDR3 is 14 residues. Germline lookup yields CDR1 SGHTA and CDR2 FQGTGA. The CDR3 loop reads CASSLGAGVDTQYF. As DNA, the CDR3 is TGTGCCAGCAGCTTGGGAGCGGGAGTAGATACGCAGTATTTT.

V is TRBV7-9 and J is TRBJ2-2; tentatively, D is TRBD1 (7 bases). CDR3 size: 17 residues. Germline V CDR1 and CDR2: SEHNR, FQNEAQ (reference sequence). Trimming took off 3 bases at V and 1 base at J, with 15 bases between the two ends. The DNA of the CDR3 is TGTGCCAGCAGCTTGGGACAGTACGGGGGGAACACCGGGGAGCTGTTTTTT. It yields the protein CASSLGQYGGNTGELFF.

This chain links TRBV4-1 with TRBJ1-2; no clear D gene. The CDR3 is 17 amino acids. Germline V CDR1 and CDR2: MGHRA, YSYEKL. The ends were cut back, 2 bases at V and 0 bases at J, with 16 bases in the middle. The CDR3 loop is CASSQPLGAPSNYGYTF. CDR3 DNA sequence: TGCGCCAGCAGCCAACCCTTAGGAGCACCGTCTAACTATGGCTACACCTTC.

The genes are TRBV9 and TRBJ1-1; 8 bases agree with TRBD1. The CDR3 has 14 residues. Germline trimming cut 4 bases from V and 8 bases from J; bases unmatched to any gene: 10. CDR1 SGDLS and CDR2 YYNGEE come from the germline V gene. In nucleotides, the CDR3 is TGTGCCAGCAGCCCGTCTGGGACAGGAGACGAAGCTTTCTTT. It is translated as CASSPSGTGDEAFF.

This clone occurred once. J is TRBJ1-4 and V is TRBV27, with D possibly matching TRBD1 (6 bases). CDR1 is MNHEY, CDR2 SMNVEV, per germline (reference sequence). V lost 5 bases and J 0 bases, leaving 10 bases between the germline ends. This CDR3 comprises 15 residues. The CDR3 is CASSTTGATNEKLFF. The CDR3 nucleotides are TGTGCCAGCAGTACGACAGGAGCAACTAATGAAAAACTGTTTTTT.

This sequence joins TRBV7-6 and TRBJ2-6; maybe TRBD1 (6 bases). V lost 1 base and J lost 3, with 10 bases in between. The CDR3 is 16 amino acids. Per germline, CDR1 SGHVS and CDR2 FNYEAQ. DNA for the CDR3: TGTGCCAGCAGCTTAGAAGGGGGTATTGGGGCCAACGTCCTGACTTTC. Translated, it gives CASSLEGGIGANVLTF.

The chain carries TRBV3-1 (or the pseudogene TRBV3-2) and TRBJ1-2; no clear D gene. V was shortened by 0 bases and J by 8 bases, with 13 bases between the two germline ends. The germline gives CDR1 LGHDT, CDR2 YNNKEL (reference sequence). There are 14 residues in the CDR3. CDR3 nucleotides: TGTGCCAGCAGCCAAGAGGCGGGAGGTGGAGGCTACACCTTC. As protein: CASSQEAGGGGYTF.

V gene TRBV19 combines with J gene TRBJ1-5, with TRBD1 matching 7 bases. CDR3 length equals 14 residues. The germline CDR1 and CDR2 sequences are LNHDA and SQIVND (reference sequence). With V trimmed by 5 bases and J by 1 base, 2 bases remained unmatched. The CDR3, as DNA: TGTGCCAGTAGTCCGACAGGGAGCAATCAGCCCCAGCATTTT. Translated: CASSPTGSNQPQHF. The whole variable domain, filled in from reference TRBV19 and TRBJ1-5, reads DGGITQSPKYLFRKEGQNVTLSCEQNLNHDAMYWYRQDPGQGLRLIYYSQIVNDFQKGDIAEGYSVSREKKESFPLTVTSAQKNPTAFYLCASSPTGSNQPQHFGDGTRLSIL.

The rearrangement links TRBV5-1 to TRBJ2-1; D uncertain. The CDR3 runs to 14 residues. Germline V gene data show CDR1 as SGHRS and CDR2 as YFSETQ. The germline V and J ends were trimmed by 2 bases and 0 bases, with 6 bases remaining between them. The CDR3 loop reads CASSLANSYNEQFF. As DNA, the CDR3 is TGCGCCAGCAGCTTAGCTAACTCCTACAATGAGCAGTTCTTC.

The CDR3 DNA sequence: TGCGCCGGGGGGGGTCTAGCGGGATACAATGAGCAGTTCTTC. Its protein product is CAGGGLAGYNEQFF. The V and J genes are TRBV4-3 and TRBJ2-1; TRBD2 aligns across 9 bases. The V gene end was trimmed by 11 bases and the J gene end by 4 bases; junction bases not matched to a gene: 9. Germline CDR1 reads LGHNA; CDR2 reads YSLEER. The length of the CDR3 is 14 residues.

This clone turned up a few times. This chain joins TRBV4-3 and TRBJ1-2; D ambiguous. The CDR3 runs to 15 residues. The V gene's germline CDR1 is LGHNA and CDR2 YSLEER. The ends were cut back, 0 bases at V and 3 bases at J, with 11 bases in the middle. The CDR3 bases are TGCGCCAGCAGCCAAGAGAGCCCACCCCACTATGGCTACACCTTC. Translated, it gives CASSQESPPHYGYTF.

CDR3 nucleotides: TGCGCCAGCAGCCCCGGGGTAGCGGGGGCCCAAGAGACCCAGTACTTC. This gives the protein CASSPGVAGAQETQYF. J is TRBJ2-5 and V is TRBV5-1, with TRBD2 matching 9 bases. V lost 4 bases and J lost 1; bases outside the gene matches: 8. CDR3 length: 16 amino acids. Germline CDR1 SGHRS, CDR2 YFSETQ.

This clone has only one observation. This rearrangement joins TRBV28 to TRBJ2-1; 7 bases are a match to TRBD2. The CDR3 consists of 15 residues. Germline lookup yields CDR1 MDHEN and CDR2 SYDVKM. V dropped 5 bases and J dropped 8; count of bases not matched to a gene: 12. CDR3 DNA sequence: TGTGCCAGCAGTCCACCCGGACTAGTCATCGATGAGCAGTTCTTC. Encoded protein: CASSPPGLVIDEQFF.

The genes are TRBV6-4 and TRBJ2-3; 11 bases map to TRBD2. J was trimmed by 2 bases and V by 5 bases; bases with no gene match: 3. The CDR3 extends over 15 amino acids. Germline lookup yields CDR1 MRHNA and CDR2 SNTAGT. CDR3 coding DNA: TGTGCCAGCAGTACTAGCGGGGGACACACAGATACGCAGTATTTT. Translating gives CASSTSGGHTDTQYF.

The chain links TRBV5-1 to TRBJ2-4, with D possibly matching TRBD2 (5 bases). Germline V lookup: CDR1 SGHRS, CDR2 YFSETQ. The CDR3 is 13 amino acids. V shed 5 bases and J shed 7 bases, with 13 bases lying between them. CDR3 DNA sequence: TGCGCCAGCAGGGGCTGGCCGGGGAACATTCAGTACTTC. Translated: CASRGWPGNIQYF.

The chain is built from TRBV10-3 and TRBJ1-6; TRBD1 agrees at 7 bases. Unmatched junction bases numbered 6, after V lost 10 bases and J lost 9 bases. CDR1 ENHRY and CDR2 SYGVKD come from the germline V gene. The CDR3 extends over 12 amino acids. The CDR3 DNA reads TGTGCCACCCAGGGGGGTTCTTCACCCCTCCACTTT. This sequence encodes CATQGGSSPLHF.

There are a few counts of this clone. The rearrangement uses TRBV4-1 and TRBJ1-1, with D tentatively TRBD1 (6 bases). Germline V gene data show CDR1 as MGHRA and CDR2 as YSYEKL. Between the trimmed V and J ends, which lost 1 base and 1 base, there was a span of 13 bases. The CDR3 spans 16 residues. The CDR3 DNA follows: TGCGCCAGCAGCCAAGTGGAGGGAGGGGGGAACACTGAAGCTTTCTTT. It encodes CASSQVEGGGNTEAFF.

This clone was seen only once. This chain joins TRBV23-1 and TRBJ2-4; D unresolved. TRBV23-1 is filed as an ORF, its function uncertain. V lost 7 bases to trimming and J lost 3 bases, with 16 bases between them. CDR3 length equals 15 residues. CDR3 protein: CASTPGEVGKNIQYF. As DNA, the CDR3 is TGCGCCAGCACTCCCGGAGAGGTAGGCAAAAACATTCAGTACTTC.